The next 30 T cell receptor beta chains were all read from a single sample in a study of Ad26.COV2.S vaccination and SARS-CoV-2 variants. Using immunoSEQ multiplex PCR, the repertoire was profiled, and TCRdb retains in-frame clones only, with some absent. The sample yields about 350,000 clones, 90% to 95% seen once. The sample in question was peripheral blood, obtained after recovery from COVID-19. Source of these receptors: a human donor who had recovered from COVID-19.

The chain links TRBV29-1 to TRBJ1-2; TRBD1 matches 8 bases. V shed 6 bases and J 8 bases; nucleotides not matched to a gene: 8. Germline V gene data show CDR1 as SQVTM and CDR2 as ANQGSEA. The CDR3 runs 12 residues. CDR3 bases: TGCAGCGTGCCGGACAGGGCTGGAGGCTACACCTTC. Amino acid sequence: CSVPDRAGGYTF.

The chain recombines TRBV2 with TRBJ1-6; 8 bases match TRBD1. This CDR3 contains 15 residues. Germline CDR1 SNHLY, CDR2 FYNNEI. The J segment lost 9 bases and the V segment lost 3 bases, leaving 7 bases of the junction unmatched. DNA for the CDR3: TGTGCCAGCAGTGACACGCGACAGGGGATTTCACCCCTCCACTTT. Encoded protein: CASSDTRQGISPLHF.

The chain is built from TRBV3-1 (or the pseudogene TRBV3-2) and TRBJ1-1; 7 positions match TRBD1. The CDR3 covers 14 residues. V dropped 7 bases and J dropped 1; count of bases not matched to a gene: 6. Germline V gene sequence: CDR1 LGHDT, CDR2 YNNKEL (reference sequence). CDR3 amino acids: CASKQQGKNTEAFF. The CDR3 nucleotides read TGTGCCAGCAAGCAACAGGGGAAGAACACTGAAGCTTTCTTT.

The rearrangement uses TRBV9 and TRBJ2-1, with TRBD1 as a possible D gene (5 bases). CDR3 length equals 14 residues. V lost 3 bases, J lost 5 bases, and 12 bases lay in between. Looked up from germline, CDR1 is SGDLS and CDR2 is YYNGEE. The CDR3, as DNA: TGTGCCAGCAGCGCAGGCGACAGAAACAATGAGCAGTTCTTC. Translated: CASSAGDRNNEQFF.

This rearrangement joins TRBV12-3 or TRBV12-4 to TRBJ2-1; tentatively, D is TRBD1 (5 bases). The CDR3 length is 12 residues. V was trimmed by 5 bases and J by 10 bases, leaving 12 bases between them. The CDR3 DNA reads TGTGCCAGCAGTCTTAGACAGTACGAGCAGTTCTTC. Protein product: CASSLRQYEQFF.

This chain joins TRBV12-5 and TRBJ1-5; no clear D gene. The CDR3 runs 17 residues. Trimming took 2 bases from V and 7 from J, leaving 21 bases between them. Germline V gene data show CDR1 as LGHNT and CDR2 as FRNRAP. The CDR3 nucleotides are TGTGCTAGTGGTTTGCCACTTAGTCCAGTATTTACCCAGCCCCAGCATTTT. It encodes CASGLPLSPVFTQPQHF. The whole variable domain, remainder taken from reference TRBV12-5 and TRBJ1-5, is DARVTQTPRHKVTEMGQEVTMRCQPILGHNTVFWYRQTMMQGLELLAYFRNRAPLDDSGMPKDRFSAEMPDATLATLKIQPSEPRDSAVYFCASGLPLSPVFTQPQHFGDGTRLSIL.

CDR3 in amino acids: CASSRGLGTLTTYEQYF. CDR3 nucleotide sequence: TGTGCCAGCAGCCGGGGTTTGGGGACACTTACTACCTACGAGCAGTACTTC. The genes are TRBV14 and TRBJ2-7; a weak D match, TRBD1 (6 bases). With 4 bases removed from V and 2 bases from J, the gap between germline ends came to 21 bases. CDR3 length: 17 amino acids. Germline V gene data show CDR1 as SGHDN and CDR2 as FVKESK.

The chain recombines TRBV4-1 with TRBJ2-1; D tentatively reads TRBD1 or TRBD2 (6 bases each). The ends were cut back, 1 base at V and 4 bases at J, with 14 bases in the middle. The CDR3 covers 16 residues. Germline values: CDR1 MGHRA, CDR2 YSYEKL. In DNA form, the CDR3 reads TGCGCCAGCAGCCAAGGGGGGCGGGGTCATTACAATGAGCAGTTCTTC. It encodes CASSQGGRGHYNEQFF.

The genes are TRBV10-3 and TRBJ2-7; 10 bases align to TRBD1. The CDR3 is made up of 14 amino acids. Trimming took 6 bases from V and 4 from J; bases not matched to a gene: 6. CDR1 and CDR2 (germline): ENHRY, SYGVKD. CDR3 DNA sequence: TGTGCCATCAGCCCTAGGGACAGGGGATACGAGCAGTACTTC. Protein sequence: CAISPRDRGYEQYF.

DNA of the CDR3: TGTGCCAGCAGCCTGGGGGACAGTGGGTACTACGAGCAGTACTTC. Amino acid sequence: CASSLGDSGYYEQYF. The V and J genes are TRBV7-2 and TRBJ2-7; 7 nucleotides match TRBD1. CDR3 length: 15 residues. Germline loops: CDR1 SGHTA, CDR2 FQGNSA. V shed 5 bases, J shed 3 bases, and the junction held 10 bases outside the gene matches.

The chain recombines TRBV19 with TRBJ2-3; D unresolved. From germline, CDR1 is LNHDA and CDR2 SQIVND (reference sequence). The ends were cut back, 3 bases at V and 2 bases at J, with 6 bases in the middle. The CDR3 length is 13 residues. CDR3 protein: CASSMPDTDTQYF. In nucleotides, the CDR3 is TGTGCCAGTAGTATGCCGGACACAGATACGCAGTATTTT.

This chain uses TRBV7-2 with TRBJ2-1; D assignment may be TRBD1 or TRBD2 (7 bases each). There are 14 residues in the CDR3. The germline V and J ends were trimmed by 3 bases and 16 bases, with 22 bases remaining between them. CDR1 is SGHTA, CDR2 FQGNSA, per germline. The CDR3 coding sequence is TGTGCCAGCAGCTTTTCACGGACAGGCTGGGGGGGCTTCTTC. Protein: CASSFSRTGWGGFF.

The chain recombines TRBV9 with TRBJ2-1; D perhaps matches TRBD2 (7 bases). The germline V gene has CDR1 SGDLS and CDR2 YYNGEE. The CDR3 extends over 15 amino acids. The V end was cut by 4 bases, the J end by 5 bases, with 16 bases between. Written as DNA, the CDR3 is TGTGCCAGCAGCCCTGGGGGGGGCCTCCACAATGAGCAGTTCTTC. Translating it yields CASSPGGGLHNEQFF.

V usage is TRBV10-3 and J usage is TRBJ1-5; tentative D call: TRBD1 (6 bases). CDR1 ENHRY and CDR2 SYGVKD come from the germline V gene. The V end was cut by 2 bases, the J end by 1 base, with 12 bases between. The CDR3 spans 16 residues. The CDR3, as DNA: TGTGCCATCAGTGAGACACAGGGTGTGAGCAATCAGCCCCAGCATTTT. Translated: CAISETQGVSNQPQHF.

The rearrangement uses TRBV6-5 and TRBJ1-4; D unclear. Trimming removed 7 bases from V and 3 bases from J, with 15 bases in between. Looked up from germline, CDR1 is MNHEY and CDR2 is SVGAGI. The CDR3 is 15 amino acids. The CDR3 protein is CASTNLGKSNEKLFF. Written as DNA, the CDR3 is TGTGCCAGCACCAACCTGGGGAAATCTAATGAAAAACTGTTTTTT.

This sequence joins TRBV3-1 (or the pseudogene TRBV3-2) and TRBJ2-5, with D unclear. The CDR3 runs to 15 residues. The germline V gene has CDR1 LGHDT and CDR2 YNNKEL (reference sequence). Deletions cut 3 bases from V and 0 bases from J, with 11 bases between. Written as DNA, the CDR3 is TGTGCCAGCAGCCACCCACACCTGTACCAAGAGACCCAGTACTTC. Its translation: CASSHPHLYQETQYF.

The chain joins TRBV6-6 to TRBJ2-7; possible D gene TRBD1, 5 bases. V shed 1 base and J shed 5 bases, with 12 bases lying between them. This CDR3 comprises 14 residues. Germline CDR1 MNHNY, CDR2 SVGAGI (reference sequence). The CDR3 loop is CASSYFAGFDEQYF. CDR3 sequence (DNA): TGTGCCAGCAGTTACTTTGCAGGGTTCGACGAGCAGTACTTC.

The chain links TRBV6-5 to TRBJ2-7; a weak D match, TRBD2 (6 bases). V dropped 8 bases and J dropped 11 bases, with 16 bases sitting between them. The CDR3 runs 11 residues. Germline CDR1 MNHEY, CDR2 SVGAGI. In DNA, the CDR3 is TGTGCCAGCGGGTCGGCGGGACTTGAGTACTTC. The encoded protein is CASGSAGLEYF.

The chain combines TRBV7-9 with TRBJ1-1, with D unresolved. Deletions cut 3 bases from V and 5 bases from J, with 13 bases between. The germline gives CDR1 SEHNR, CDR2 FQNEAQ (reference sequence). The CDR3 is made up of 14 amino acids. This CDR3 reads CASSFDTAGTEAFF. CDR3 DNA: TGTGCCAGCAGCTTTGATACGGCGGGGACTGAAGCTTTCTTT. Together with reference TRBV7-9 and TRBJ1-1, the CDR3 gives the full variable domain: DTGVSQNPRHKITKRGQNVTFRCDPISEHNRLYWYRQTLGQGPEFLTYFQNEAQLEKSRLLSDRFSAERPKGSFSTLEIQRTEQGDSAMYLCASSFDTAGTEAFFGQGTRLTVV.

This clone was detected only once. The chain recombines TRBV6-4 with TRBJ1-5, with D hard to call. The CDR3 sequence is 16 residues long. Trimming took off 5 bases at V and 1 base at J, with 15 bases between the two ends. Looked up from germline, CDR1 is MRHNA and CDR2 is SNTAGT. CDR3 amino acids: CASSTDKAGSNQPQHF. CDR3 DNA: TGTGCCAGCAGTACCGATAAAGCCGGGAGCAATCAGCCCCAGCATTTT.

This chain connects TRBV2 to TRBJ1-5, with D possibly matching TRBD1 (6 bases). Germline V lookup: CDR1 SNHLY, CDR2 FYNNEI. The CDR3 extends over 16 amino acids. The V end lost 5 bases, the J end lost 2 bases, and 16 bases lay between the germline ends. CDR3 bases: TGTGCCAGCAGTTACCCCGGGACACGACGCAATCAGCCCCAGCATTTT. The encoded protein is CASSYPGTRRNQPQHF.

This chain uses TRBV7-8 with TRBJ1-6; 9 nucleotides agree with TRBD1. The CDR3 contains 18 residues. V was pared by 2 bases and J by 6 bases, with 11 bases of the junction left unmatched. Germline V gene sequence: CDR1 SGHVS, CDR2 FQNEAQ. CDR3 residues: CASSLSSGTGLSNSPLHF. CDR3 nucleotide sequence: TGTGCCAGCAGCTTATCCTCCGGGACAGGGCTCTCTAATTCACCCCTCCACTTT.

The V call is TRBV6-5, the J call TRBJ1-2; weak D call: TRBD1 (6 bases). V was trimmed by 8 bases and J by 3 bases, leaving 13 bases between them. CDR3 size: 13 residues. The germline CDR1 and CDR2 sequences are MNHEY and SVGAGI. The DNA of the CDR3 is TGTGCCAGCTCCAGGGGCGCGGACTATGGCTACACCTTC. Its protein is CASSRGADYGYTF.

This chain links TRBV4-1 with TRBJ1-5; D remains unclear. Trimming pared 1 base from V and 7 bases from J, leaving 17 bases between. Germline CDR1 reads MGHRA; CDR2 reads YSYEKL. The CDR3 runs 16 residues. DNA for the CDR3: TGCGCCAGCAGCCAAGGGAGGATTCGGGGTGGACAGCCCCAGCATTTT. The encoded protein is CASSQGRIRGGQPQHF.

V usage is TRBV13 and J usage is TRBJ2-2, with TRBD1 identical over 7 bases. CDR3 length: 15 residues. V shed 5 bases, J shed 5 bases, and the junction held 8 bases outside the gene matches. Germline assignment: CDR1 PRHDT and CDR2 FYEKMQ (reference sequence). The CDR3 spells CASSPRDSFTGELFF. CDR3 DNA sequence: TGTGCCAGCAGCCCCCGGGACAGCTTTACCGGGGAGCTGTTTTTT.

This sequence joins TRBV5-6 and TRBJ2-5; 7 nucleotides line up with TRBD1. J lost 2 bases, V lost 1 base, and 8 bases had no gene match. Germline V gene lookup returns CDR1 SGHDT and CDR2 YYEEEE. The CDR3 totals 16 residues. In DNA form, the CDR3 reads TGTGCCAGCAGCTTGCTAGGGGGCATACAGCAAGAGACCCAGTACTTC. As protein: CASSLLGGIQQETQYF.

The rearrangement joins TRBV5-1 to TRBJ1-1; D call uncertain. Trimming took off 4 bases at V and 2 bases at J, with 9 bases between the two ends. The germline CDR1 and CDR2 sequences are SGHRS and YFSETQ. The CDR3 contains 13 residues. CDR3 nucleotides: TGCGCCAGCAGCCTGGGCGACAACACTGAAGCTTTCTTT. It yields the protein CASSLGDNTEAFF.

This chain uses TRBV6-5 with TRBJ2-5, with 8 positions matching TRBD2. The CDR3 has 16 amino acids. The germline gives CDR1 MNHEY, CDR2 SVGAGI. With 3 bases clipped from V and 3 bases from J, the junction kept 9 bases outside the gene matches. Here the CDR3 DNA reads TGTGCCAGCAGTTATGGGAGCGGGGGCATAAAAGAGACCCAGTACTTC. Protein product: CASSYGSGGIKETQYF.

The chain links TRBV7-3 to TRBJ2-1, with 8 bases lining up with TRBD2. CDR3 length: 17 amino acids. Germline V lookup: CDR1 SGHTA, CDR2 FQGTGA. Unmatched junction bases numbered 22, after V lost 5 bases and J lost 13 bases. CDR3 nucleotide sequence: TGTGCCAGCAGCCCCGGGGGGGCCCAATCAAGCACTAGTACCCAGTTCTTC. It is translated as CASSPGGAQSSTSTQFF.

This rearrangement joins TRBV19 to TRBJ2-7; D may be TRBD1 or TRBD2 (6 bases each). V was cut by 4 bases and J by 6 bases, with 16 bases left in between. The CDR3 extends over 14 amino acids. The germline V gene has CDR1 LNHDA and CDR2 SQIVND (reference sequence). CDR3 sequence reads: CASSKYGGIPEQYF. The CDR3, as DNA: TGTGCCAGTAGTAAATACGGGGGCATCCCCGAGCAGTACTTC. Based on the CDR3 plus reference TRBV19 and TRBJ2-7, the full variable domain is DGGITQSPKYLFRKEGQNVTLSCEQNLNHDAMYWYRQDPGQGLRLIYYSQIVNDFQKGDIAEGYSVSREKKESFPLTVTSAQKNPTAFYLCASSKYGGIPEQYFGPGTRLTVT.